One T cell receptor (beta chain) is described in this entry. No antigen is known for it. Researchers ran the PCR with 60 Vbeta and 13 Jbeta primers. Here immunoSEQ multiplex PCR was the method, and the copy in TCRdb shows in-frame clones only, minus some. This sample's table has over 150,000 clones. This entry is derived from a study of cytomegalovirus exposure and HLA in healthy donors. Study-wide results and caveats: Apart from CMV serostatus, no immune exposure information was available. Upon later analysis, TCR association rates were observed to vary by HLA locus, being highest for DRB1 and lowest for HLA-C. Fewer N-insertions than the roughly 670-donor mean were reportedly shown by an Asian-associated ancestry cluster in a later analysis.

The material sequenced was PBMCs. The TCR was taken from a boy younger than 18 in good health and CMV-seronegative.

CDR3 protein: CASSFGRGSQYEQYF. The DNA for the CDR3 is TGTGCCAGCAGTTTCGGGCGGGGGTCTCAGTACGAGCAGTACTTC. The chain has TRBV28 and TRBJ2-7; 7 positions agree with TRBD2. Trimming removed 3 bases from V and 4 bases from J; junction bases left unmatched: 9. CDR1 is MDHEN, CDR2 SYDVKM, per germline. CDR3 length: 15 residues.